This is a list of T cell receptor beta chains from one sample in a study of blood T cell repertoires in COVID-19. Produced via immunoSEQ multiplex PCR; TCRdb's table is partial and in-frame only. In the table there are 20,000 or so clones, 85% to 90% of which are singletons. The sample consisted of peripheral blood. These receptors were obtained from a human donor in a cohort sampled during active COVID-19. Each CDR3 is given with its conserved first and last residue. A D gene is named only where the DNA matches it firmly. Rows give clone size only sometimes, using once, few, many, or a class for an expanded clone.

V gene,CDR3 length,D gene,J gene,clone size,CDR3 DNA,CDR3 protein
TRBV5-6,14,TRBD1,TRBJ2-7,once,TGTGCCAGCAGCTTGAGGGACAGGAGCTACGAGCAGTACTTC,CASSLRDRSYEQYF
TRBV6-1,13,.,TRBJ1-1,.,TGTGCCAGCAGTGAGTTAGTGAACACTGAAGCTTTCTTT,CASSELVNTEAFF
TRBV24-1,12,.,TRBJ1-2,.,TGTGCCACCAGTGCAGGGAACTATGGCTACACCTTC,CATSAGNYGYTF
TRBV3-1/TRBV3-2,15,.,TRBJ1-6,.,TGTGCCAGCAGCCAAGATACGGGGGGTAGGTCACCCCTCCACTTT,CASSQDTGGRSPLHF
TRBV12-3/TRBV12-4,13,.,TRBJ1-3,few,TGTGCCAGCAGTTCGGGTTTTGGAAACACCATATATTTT,CASSSGFGNTIYF
TRBV7-6,15,.,TRBJ2-1,once,TGTGCCAGCAGCCCCACAGTGAGGGCAGCCGATGAGCAGTTCTTC,CASSPTVRAADEQFF
TRBV24-1,17,TRBD2,TRBJ2-1,once,TGTGCCACCAGTGATCTTCCCGGGAGGAGCTCCTACAATGAGCAGTTCTTC,CATSDLPGRSSYNEQFF
TRBV6-4,14,TRBD1,TRBJ1-2,.,TGTGCCAGCAGTTCCCAGGAGGGGGCTCGGGGCTACACCTTC,CASSSQEGARGYTF
TRBV5-1,15,.,TRBJ2-6,.,TGCGCCAGCAGCTTGGAAGGGGTAGGGGCCAACGTCCTGACTTTC,CASSLEGVGANVLTF
TRBV28,13,.,TRBJ1-1,.,TGTGCCAGCAGTTCCGCAGTGAACACTGAAGCTTTCTTT,CASSSAVNTEAFF